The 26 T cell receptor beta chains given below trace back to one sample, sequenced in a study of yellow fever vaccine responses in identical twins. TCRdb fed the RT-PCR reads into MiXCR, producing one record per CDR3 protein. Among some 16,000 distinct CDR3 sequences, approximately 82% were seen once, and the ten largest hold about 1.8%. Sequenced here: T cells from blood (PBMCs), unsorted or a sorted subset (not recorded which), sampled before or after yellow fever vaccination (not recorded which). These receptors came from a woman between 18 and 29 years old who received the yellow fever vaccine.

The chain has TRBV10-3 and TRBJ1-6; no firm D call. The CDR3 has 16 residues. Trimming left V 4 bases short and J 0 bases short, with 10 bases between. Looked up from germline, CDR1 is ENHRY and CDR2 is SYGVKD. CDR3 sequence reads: CAISVTSSSYNSPLHF. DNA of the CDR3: TGTGCCATCAGTGTAACGTCGAGCTCCTATAATTCACCCCTCCACTTT.

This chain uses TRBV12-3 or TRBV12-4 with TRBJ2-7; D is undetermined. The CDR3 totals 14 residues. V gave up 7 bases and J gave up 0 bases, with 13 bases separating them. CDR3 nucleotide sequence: TGTGCCAGCACCATAGATGGGGTCTCCTACGAGCAGTACTTC. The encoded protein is CASTIDGVSYEQYF.

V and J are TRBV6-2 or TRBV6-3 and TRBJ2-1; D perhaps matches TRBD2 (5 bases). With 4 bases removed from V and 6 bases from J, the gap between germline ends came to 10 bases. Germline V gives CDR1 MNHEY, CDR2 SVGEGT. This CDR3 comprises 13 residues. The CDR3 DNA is TGTGCCAGCAGTTGGAACGGACTCAATGAGCAGTTCTTC. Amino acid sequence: CASSWNGLNEQFF.

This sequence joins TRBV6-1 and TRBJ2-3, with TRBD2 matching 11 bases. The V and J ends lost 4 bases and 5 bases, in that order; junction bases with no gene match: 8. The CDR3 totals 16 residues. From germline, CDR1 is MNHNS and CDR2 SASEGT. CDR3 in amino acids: CASSVSSGGQEDTQYF. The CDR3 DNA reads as TGTGCCAGCAGTGTTTCTAGCGGGGGGCAGGAAGATACGCAGTATTTT.

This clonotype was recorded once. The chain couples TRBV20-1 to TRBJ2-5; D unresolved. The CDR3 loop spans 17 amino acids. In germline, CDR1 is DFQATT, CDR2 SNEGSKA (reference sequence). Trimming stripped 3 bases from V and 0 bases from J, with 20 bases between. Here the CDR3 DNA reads TGCAGTGCTAGCAAAACCTCAAGCCGACTTGACCAAGAGACCCAGTACTTC. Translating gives CSASKTSSRLDQETQYF.

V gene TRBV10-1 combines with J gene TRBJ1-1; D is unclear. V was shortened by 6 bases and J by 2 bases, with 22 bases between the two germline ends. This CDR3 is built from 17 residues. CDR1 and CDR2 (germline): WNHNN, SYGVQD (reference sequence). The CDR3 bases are TGCGCCAGCAGCTCCGGCACTAGTTCGGGTCGAAACACTGAAGCTTTCTTT. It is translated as CASSSGTSSGRNTEAFF.

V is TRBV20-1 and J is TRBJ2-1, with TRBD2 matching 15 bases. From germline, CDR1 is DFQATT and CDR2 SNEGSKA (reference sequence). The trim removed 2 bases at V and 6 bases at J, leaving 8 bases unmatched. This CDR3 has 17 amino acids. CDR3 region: CSARPLGTSGGSNEQFF. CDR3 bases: TGCAGTGCTAGACCCCTCGGGACTAGCGGGGGGTCCAATGAGCAGTTCTTC.

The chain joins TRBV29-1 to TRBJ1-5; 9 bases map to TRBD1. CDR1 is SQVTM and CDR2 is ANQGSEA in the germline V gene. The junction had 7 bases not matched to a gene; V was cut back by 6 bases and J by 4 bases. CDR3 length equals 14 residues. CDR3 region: CSVKPGTGNQPQHF. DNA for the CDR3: TGCAGCGTAAAACCCGGGACAGGGAATCAGCCCCAGCATTTT.

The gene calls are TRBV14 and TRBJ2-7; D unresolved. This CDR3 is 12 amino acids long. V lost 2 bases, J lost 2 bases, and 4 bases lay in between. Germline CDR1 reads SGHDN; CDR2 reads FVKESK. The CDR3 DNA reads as TGTGCCAGCAGCCAACAACCCTACGAGCAGTACTTC. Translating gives CASSQQPYEQYF.

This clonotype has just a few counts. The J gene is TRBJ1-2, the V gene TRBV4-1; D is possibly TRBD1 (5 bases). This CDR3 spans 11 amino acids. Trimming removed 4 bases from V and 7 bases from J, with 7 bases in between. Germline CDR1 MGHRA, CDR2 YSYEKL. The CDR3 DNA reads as TGCGCCAGCAGCCGCGGGGCTGGCTACACCTTC. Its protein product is CASSRGAGYTF.

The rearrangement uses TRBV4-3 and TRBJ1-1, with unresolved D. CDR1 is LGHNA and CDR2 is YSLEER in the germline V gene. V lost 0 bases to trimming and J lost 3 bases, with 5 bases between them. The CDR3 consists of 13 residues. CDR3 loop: CASSQDSDTEAFF. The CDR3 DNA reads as TGCGCCAGCAGCCAAGATTCGGACACTGAAGCTTTCTTT.

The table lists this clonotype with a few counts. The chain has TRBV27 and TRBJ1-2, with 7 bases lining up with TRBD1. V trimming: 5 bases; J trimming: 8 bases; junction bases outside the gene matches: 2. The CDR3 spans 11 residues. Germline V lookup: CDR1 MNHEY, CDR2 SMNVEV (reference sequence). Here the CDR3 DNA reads TGTGCCAGCAGTGACAGGGACGGCTACACCTTC. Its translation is CASSDRDGYTF.

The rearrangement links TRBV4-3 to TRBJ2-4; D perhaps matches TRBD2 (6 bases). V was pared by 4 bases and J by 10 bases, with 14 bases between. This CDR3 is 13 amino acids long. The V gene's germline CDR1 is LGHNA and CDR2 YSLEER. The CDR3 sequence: CASSRAGTPIQYF. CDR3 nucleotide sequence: TGCGCCAGCAGCCGAGCCGGGACTCCAATTCAGTACTTC.

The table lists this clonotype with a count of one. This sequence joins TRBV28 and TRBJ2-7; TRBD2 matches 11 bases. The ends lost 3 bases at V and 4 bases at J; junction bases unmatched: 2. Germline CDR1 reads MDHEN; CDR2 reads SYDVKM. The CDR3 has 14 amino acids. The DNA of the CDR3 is TGTGCCAGCAGTTTCGCTAGCGGGAGGTACGAGCAGTACTTC. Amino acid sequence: CASSFASGRYEQYF.

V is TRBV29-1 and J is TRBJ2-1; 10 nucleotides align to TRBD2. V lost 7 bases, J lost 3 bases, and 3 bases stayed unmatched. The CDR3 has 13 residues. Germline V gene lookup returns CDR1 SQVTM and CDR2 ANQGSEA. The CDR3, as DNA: TGCAGCGGAGGGACTAGCGTCTACAATGAGCAGTTCTTC. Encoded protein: CSGGTSVYNEQFF.

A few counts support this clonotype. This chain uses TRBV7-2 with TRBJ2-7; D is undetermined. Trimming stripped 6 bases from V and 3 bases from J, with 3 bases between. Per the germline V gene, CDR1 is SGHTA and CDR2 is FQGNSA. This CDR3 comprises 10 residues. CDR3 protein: CASSNYEQYF. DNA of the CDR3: TGTGCCAGCAGTAACTACGAGCAGTACTTC.

CDR3 sequence: CASTYQVNTEAFF. DNA for the CDR3: TGTGCCAGCACGTATCAAGTGAACACTGAAGCTTTCTTT. The chain carries TRBV18 and TRBJ1-1; no clear D. CDR1 and CDR2 (germline): KGHSH, LQKENI. The length of the CDR3 is 13 residues. V was clipped by 8 bases and J by 0 bases, with 10 bases between them.

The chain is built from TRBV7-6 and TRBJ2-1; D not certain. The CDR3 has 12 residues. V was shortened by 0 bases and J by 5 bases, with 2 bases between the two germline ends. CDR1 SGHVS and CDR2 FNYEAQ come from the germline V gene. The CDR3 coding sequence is TGTGCCAGCAGCTTAGCCAACAATGAGCAGTTCTTC. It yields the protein CASSLANNEQFF.

CDR3 protein: CASDRQGGTGELFF. The CDR3 region has the DNA TGTGCCAGCGATAGACAGGGGGGCACCGGGGAGCTGTTTTTT. The rearrangement uses TRBV2 and TRBJ2-2; TRBD1 matches at 9 bases. Per germline, CDR1 SNHLY and CDR2 FYNNEI. Germline trimming cut 8 bases from V and 4 bases from J; bases unmatched to any gene: 5. There are 14 residues in the CDR3.

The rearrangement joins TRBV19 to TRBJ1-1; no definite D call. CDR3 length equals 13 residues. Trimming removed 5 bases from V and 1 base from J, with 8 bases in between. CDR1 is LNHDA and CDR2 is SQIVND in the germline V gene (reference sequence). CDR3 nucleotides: TGTGCCAGTAGTTTAATTGAGAACACTGAAGCTTTCTTT. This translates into CASSLIENTEAFF.

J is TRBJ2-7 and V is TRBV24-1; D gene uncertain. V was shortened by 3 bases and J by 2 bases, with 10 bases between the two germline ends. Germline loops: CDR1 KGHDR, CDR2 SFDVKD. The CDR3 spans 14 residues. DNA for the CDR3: TGTGCCACCAGTGATGGTGGCGGCGCCTACGAGCAGTACTTC. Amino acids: CATSDGGGAYEQYF.

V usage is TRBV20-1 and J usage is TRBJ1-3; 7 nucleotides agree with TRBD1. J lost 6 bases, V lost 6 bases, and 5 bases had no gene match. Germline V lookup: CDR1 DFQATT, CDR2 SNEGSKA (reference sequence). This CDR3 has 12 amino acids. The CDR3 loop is CSAPGQANTIYF. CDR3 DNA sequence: TGCAGTGCCCCCGGACAGGCAAACACCATATATTTT.

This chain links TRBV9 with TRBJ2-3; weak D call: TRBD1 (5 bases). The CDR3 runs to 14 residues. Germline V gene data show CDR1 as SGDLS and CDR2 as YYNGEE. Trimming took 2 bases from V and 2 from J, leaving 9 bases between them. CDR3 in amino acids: CASSVKTDTDTQYF. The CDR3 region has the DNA TGTGCCAGCAGCGTTAAGACAGACACAGATACGCAGTATTTT. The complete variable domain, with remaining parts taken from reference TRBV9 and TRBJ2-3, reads DSGVTQTPKHLITATGQRVTLRCSPRSGDLSVYWYQQSLDQGLQFLIQYYNGEERAKGNILERFSAQQFPDLHSELNLSSLELGDSALYFCASSVKTDTDTQYFGPGTRLTVL.

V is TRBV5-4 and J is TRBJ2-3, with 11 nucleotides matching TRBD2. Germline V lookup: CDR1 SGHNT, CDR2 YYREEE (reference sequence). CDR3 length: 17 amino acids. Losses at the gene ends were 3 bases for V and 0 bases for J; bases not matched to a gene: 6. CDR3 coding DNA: TGTGCCAGCAGCTCTTTGACTAGCGGGACTAGCACAGATACGCAGTATTTT. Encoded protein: CASSSLTSGTSTDTQYF.

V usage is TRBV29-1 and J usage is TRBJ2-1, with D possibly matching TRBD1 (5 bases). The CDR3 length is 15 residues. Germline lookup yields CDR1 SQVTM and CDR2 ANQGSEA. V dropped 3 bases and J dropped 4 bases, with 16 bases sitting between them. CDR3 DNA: TGCAGCGTTGAGCAGGACAAACCTGTTTACAATGAGCAGTTCTTC. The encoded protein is CSVEQDKPVYNEQFF.

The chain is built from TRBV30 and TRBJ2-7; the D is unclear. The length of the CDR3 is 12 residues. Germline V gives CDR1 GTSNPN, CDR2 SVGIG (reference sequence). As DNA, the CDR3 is TGTGCTATAGAAAGGGTCCTCTACGAGCAGTACTTC. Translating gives CAIERVLYEQYF.